The T cell receptor beta chain described here comes from a study of brain metastases from non-small cell lung cancer. A note on this clone: Its antigen is not known.

Findings of the study overall: In about 64% of brain metastases, T-cell clones were expanded compared with matched primary tumors. T-cell infiltration was lower in brain metastases than primaries (P < 0.001).

This table comes from immunoSEQ multiplex PCR, and its TCRdb copy is limited to in-frame clones, with some not included. The table lists about 3,700 clones, roughly nine tenths of them singletons. This CDR3 contains 15 residues. The germline V gene encodes CDR1 GTSNPN and CDR2 SVGIG (reference sequence). The V gene lost 3 bases and the J gene lost 0 bases, with 12 bases spanning the gap. Source material: primary lung tumor tissue. This chain joins TRBV30 and TRBJ1-3, with a possible D match to TRBD1 (5 bases). This receptor was identified in a donor older than 35 with non-small cell lung cancer. CDR3 DNA sequence: TGTGCCTGGAGCCTGGACACCTTCTCTGGAAACACCATATATTTT. This codes for CAWSLDTFSGNTIYF.